The subject of this entry is one TCR beta chain. What it recognizes is unknown. CDR3 length: 15 amino acids. Germline values: CDR1 SGDLS, CDR2 YYNGEE. This entry is derived from a study of monozygotic twins with inflammatory bowel disease. Overall study findings and caveats: It was observed that concordant and discordant twins did not differ in repertoire similarity, possibly given limited power.

TCRdb reprocessed the 5' RACE reads, with one entry per CDR3 protein and no DNA. The table lists 300,000 to 450,000 distinct CDR3 sequences, with 2.5% to 3% in the top ten. This sequence joins TRBV9 and TRBJ1-5; TCRdb lists TRBD1, though no DNA is available to test this call. What was sequenced was blood. The sequence was obtained from a human donor with ulcerative colitis or Crohn's disease, or a healthy co-twin of an affected twin (not recorded which). The CDR3 is CASSPSAVGIQPQHF.